The text below deals with one T cell receptor beta chain. The V gene end was trimmed by 1 base and the J gene end by 3 bases; junction bases not matched to a gene: 6. There are 15 residues in the CDR3. Looked up from germline, CDR1 is LNHDA and CDR2 is SQIVND (reference sequence). This sample was included in a study of blood T cell repertoires in COVID-19. The wider study: Samples came from the United States, Italy and Spain, spanning acute and convalescent COVID-19.

Recruited during active infection, patients (from Seattle) were subsequently followed longitudinally. Original data processing: Researchers report that nucleated cell counts were estimated from reference gene primer amplification. Sequencing used immunoSEQ multiplex PCR; TCRdb keeps in-frame clones, though not all of them. That table gives V, J and clone size, and the DNA gave D and trimming. The sample has about 170,000 clones; roughly 88% are singletons. The chain couples TRBV19 to TRBJ2-7; 7 bases fit TRBD1. The receptor's source is a man aged 18 to 35 with COVID-19, enrolled during active disease. The sample was peripheral blood. CDR3 bases: TGTGCCAGTAGTATAGTAGCGACAGGGTACTACGAGCAGTACTTC. It encodes CASSIVATGYYEQYF.